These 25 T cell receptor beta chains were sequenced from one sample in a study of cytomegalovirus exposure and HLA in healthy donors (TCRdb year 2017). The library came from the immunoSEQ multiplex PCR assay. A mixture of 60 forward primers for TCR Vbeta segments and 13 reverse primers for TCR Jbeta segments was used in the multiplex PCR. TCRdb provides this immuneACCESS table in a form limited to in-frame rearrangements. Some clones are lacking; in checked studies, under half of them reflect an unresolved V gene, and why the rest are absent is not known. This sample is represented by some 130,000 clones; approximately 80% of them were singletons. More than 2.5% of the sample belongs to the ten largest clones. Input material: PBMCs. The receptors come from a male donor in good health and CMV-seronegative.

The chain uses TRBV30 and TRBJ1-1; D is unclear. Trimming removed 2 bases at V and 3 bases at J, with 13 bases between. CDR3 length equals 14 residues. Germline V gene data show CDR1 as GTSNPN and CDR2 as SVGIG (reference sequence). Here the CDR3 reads CAWSPPRRDTEAFF. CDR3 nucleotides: TGTGCCTGGAGTCCACCTAGGAGGGACACTGAAGCTTTCTTT.

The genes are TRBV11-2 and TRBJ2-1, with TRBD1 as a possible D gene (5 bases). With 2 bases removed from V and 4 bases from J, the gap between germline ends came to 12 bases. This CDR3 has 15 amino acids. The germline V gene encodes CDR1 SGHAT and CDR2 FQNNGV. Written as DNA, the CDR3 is TGTGCCAGCAGCTTACGGCAGGGAACGTACAATGAGCAGTTCTTC. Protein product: CASSLRQGTYNEQFF.

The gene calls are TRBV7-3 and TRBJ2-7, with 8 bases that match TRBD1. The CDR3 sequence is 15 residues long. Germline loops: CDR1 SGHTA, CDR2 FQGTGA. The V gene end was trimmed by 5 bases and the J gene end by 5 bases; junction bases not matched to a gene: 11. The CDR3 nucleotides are TGTGCCAGCAGCCTCACCCGGACAGGGACCAACGAGCAGTACTTC. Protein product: CASSLTRTGTNEQYF.

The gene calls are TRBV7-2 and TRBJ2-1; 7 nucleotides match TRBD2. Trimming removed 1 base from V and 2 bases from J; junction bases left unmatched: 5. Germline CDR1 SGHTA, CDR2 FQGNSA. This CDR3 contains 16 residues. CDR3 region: CASSLGWGGAYNEQFF. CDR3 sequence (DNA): TGTGCCAGCAGCTTAGGATGGGGGGGGGCCTACAATGAGCAGTTCTTC.

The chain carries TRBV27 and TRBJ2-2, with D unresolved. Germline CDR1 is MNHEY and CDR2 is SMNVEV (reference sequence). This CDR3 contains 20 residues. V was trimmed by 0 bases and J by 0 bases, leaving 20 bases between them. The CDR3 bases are TGTGCCAGCAGTTTATCATCCCGAGGTGCGTGGAAATCGAACACCGGGGAGCTGTTTTTT. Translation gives CASSLSSRGAWKSNTGELFF.

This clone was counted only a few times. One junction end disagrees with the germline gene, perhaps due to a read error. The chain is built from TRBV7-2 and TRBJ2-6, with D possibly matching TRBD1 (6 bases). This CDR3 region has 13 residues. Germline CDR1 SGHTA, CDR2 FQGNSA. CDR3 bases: TGTGCCAGCAGTTACAGGGAACCCAACGGCCTGACTTTC. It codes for CASSYREPNGLTF.

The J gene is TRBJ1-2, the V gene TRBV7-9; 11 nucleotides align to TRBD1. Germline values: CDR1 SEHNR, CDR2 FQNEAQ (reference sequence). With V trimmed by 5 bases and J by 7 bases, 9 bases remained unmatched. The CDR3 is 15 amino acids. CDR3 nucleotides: TGTGCCAGCAGCCCAGAGGGACAGGGGGTCTCTGGCTACACCTTC. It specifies CASSPEGQGVSGYTF.

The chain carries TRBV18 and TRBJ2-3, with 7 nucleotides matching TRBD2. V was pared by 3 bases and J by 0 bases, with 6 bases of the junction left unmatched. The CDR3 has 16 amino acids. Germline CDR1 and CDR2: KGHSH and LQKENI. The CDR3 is CASSPSLAESTDTQYF. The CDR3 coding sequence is TGTGCCAGCTCACCCTCCCTAGCGGAGAGCACAGATACGCAGTATTTT.

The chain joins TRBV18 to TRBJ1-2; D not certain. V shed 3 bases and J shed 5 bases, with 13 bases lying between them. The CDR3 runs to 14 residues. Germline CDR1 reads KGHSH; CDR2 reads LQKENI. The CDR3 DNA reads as TGTGCCAGCTCACCTCCGACTGAGAGTTATGGCTACACCTTC. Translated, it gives CASSPPTESYGYTF. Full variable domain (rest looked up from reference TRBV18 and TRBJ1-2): NAGVMQNPRHLVRRRGQEARLRCSPMKGHSHVYWYRQLPEEGLKFMVYLQKENIIDESGMPKERFSAEFPKEGPSILRIQQVVRGDSAAYFCASSPPTESYGYTFGSGTRLTVV.

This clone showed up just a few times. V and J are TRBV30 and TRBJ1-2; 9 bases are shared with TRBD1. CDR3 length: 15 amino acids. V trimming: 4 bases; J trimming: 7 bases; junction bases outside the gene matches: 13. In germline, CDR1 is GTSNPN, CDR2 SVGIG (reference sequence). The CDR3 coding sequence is TGTGCCTGGAAGAGCCCGCGACAGGGGGTTGGTGGCTACACCTTC. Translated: CAWKSPRQGVGGYTF.

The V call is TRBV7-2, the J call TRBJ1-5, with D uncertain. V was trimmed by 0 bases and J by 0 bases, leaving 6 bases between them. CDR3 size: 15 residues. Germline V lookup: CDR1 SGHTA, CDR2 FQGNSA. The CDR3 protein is CASSLASYSNQPQHF. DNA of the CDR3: TGTGCCAGCAGCTTAGCTAGTTATAGCAATCAGCCCCAGCATTTT.

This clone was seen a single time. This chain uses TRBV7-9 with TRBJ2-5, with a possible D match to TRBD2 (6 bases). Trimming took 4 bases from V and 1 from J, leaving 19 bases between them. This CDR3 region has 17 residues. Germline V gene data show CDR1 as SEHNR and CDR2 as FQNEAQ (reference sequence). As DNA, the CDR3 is TGTGCCAGCAGCTGGGGAGGTGAAGGGGCCCTCCAAGAGACCCAGTACTTC. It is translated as CASSWGGEGALQETQYF.

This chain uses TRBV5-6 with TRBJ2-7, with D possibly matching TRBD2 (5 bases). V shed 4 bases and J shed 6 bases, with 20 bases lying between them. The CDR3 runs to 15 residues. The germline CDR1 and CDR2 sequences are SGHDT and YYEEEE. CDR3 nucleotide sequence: TGTGCCAGCAGCGGAGTGCAGCGGCAGGCTCGCGAGCAGTACTTC. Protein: CASSGVQRQAREQYF.

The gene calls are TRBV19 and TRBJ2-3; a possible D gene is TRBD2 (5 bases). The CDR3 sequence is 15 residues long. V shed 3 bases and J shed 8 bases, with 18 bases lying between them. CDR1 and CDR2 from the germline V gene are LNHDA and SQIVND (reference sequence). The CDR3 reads CASSIPGSLLPTQYF. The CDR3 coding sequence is TGTGCCAGTAGTATTCCGGGGAGCCTACTCCCTACGCAGTATTTT.

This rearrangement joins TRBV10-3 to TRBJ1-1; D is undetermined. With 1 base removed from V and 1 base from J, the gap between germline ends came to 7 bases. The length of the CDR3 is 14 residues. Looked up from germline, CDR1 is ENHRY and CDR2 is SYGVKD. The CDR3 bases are TGTGCCATCAGTGAGTACGGTCAGAACACTGAAGCTTTCTTT. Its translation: CAISEYGQNTEAFF.

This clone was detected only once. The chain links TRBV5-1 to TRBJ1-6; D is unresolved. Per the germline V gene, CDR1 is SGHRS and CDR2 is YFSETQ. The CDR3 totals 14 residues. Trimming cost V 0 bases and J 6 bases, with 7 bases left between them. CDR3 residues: CASSLGELNSPLHF. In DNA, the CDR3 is TGCGCCAGCAGCTTGGGGGAGCTTAATTCACCCCTCCACTTT.

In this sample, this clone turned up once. The CDR3 DNA is TGTGCCAGTAGTATAGAAGCAACTCCAGGGGACACAGATACGCAGTATTTT. This gives the protein CASSIEATPGDTDTQYF. The chain uses TRBV19 and TRBJ2-3; TRBD1 is a possible D gene (6 bases). Between the trimmed V and J ends, which lost 0 bases and 2 bases, there was a span of 15 bases. This CDR3 is built from 17 residues. Germline V gene lookup returns CDR1 LNHDA and CDR2 SQIVND (reference sequence).

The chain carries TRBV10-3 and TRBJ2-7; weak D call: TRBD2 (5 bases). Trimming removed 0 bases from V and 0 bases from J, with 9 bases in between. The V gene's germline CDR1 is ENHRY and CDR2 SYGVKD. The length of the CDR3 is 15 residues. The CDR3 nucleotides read TGTGCCATCAGTGAGTCGTGGACTCTCTCCTACGAGCAGTACTTC. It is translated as CAISESWTLSYEQYF.

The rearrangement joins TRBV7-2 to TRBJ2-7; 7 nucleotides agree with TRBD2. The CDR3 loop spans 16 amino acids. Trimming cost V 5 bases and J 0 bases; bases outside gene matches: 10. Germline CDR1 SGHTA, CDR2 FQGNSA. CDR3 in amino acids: CASSPRRGLSSYEQYF. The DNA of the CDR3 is TGTGCCAGCAGCCCCCGGCGGGGGTTGAGCTCCTACGAGCAGTACTTC.

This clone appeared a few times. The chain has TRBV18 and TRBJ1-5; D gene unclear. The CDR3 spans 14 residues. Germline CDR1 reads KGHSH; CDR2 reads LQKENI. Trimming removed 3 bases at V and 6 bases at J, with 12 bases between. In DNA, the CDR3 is TGTGCCAGCTCACCCGCGGGGTCCGGTCAGCCCCAGCATTTT. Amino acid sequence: CASSPAGSGQPQHF.

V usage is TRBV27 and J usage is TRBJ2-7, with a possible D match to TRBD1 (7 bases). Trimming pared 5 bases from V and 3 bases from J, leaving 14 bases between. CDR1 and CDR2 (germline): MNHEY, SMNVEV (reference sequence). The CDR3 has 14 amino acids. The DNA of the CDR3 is TGTGCCAGCAGTCTCTACAGGGGAGGCTACGAGCAGTACTTC. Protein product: CASSLYRGGYEQYF.

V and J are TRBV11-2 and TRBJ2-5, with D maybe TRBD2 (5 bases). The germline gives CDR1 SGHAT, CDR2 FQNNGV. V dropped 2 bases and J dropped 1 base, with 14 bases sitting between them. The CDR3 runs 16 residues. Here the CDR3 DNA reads TGTGCCAGCAGCTTACGAGTGGGCGGACTCCAAGAGACCCAGTACTTC. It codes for CASSLRVGGLQETQYF.

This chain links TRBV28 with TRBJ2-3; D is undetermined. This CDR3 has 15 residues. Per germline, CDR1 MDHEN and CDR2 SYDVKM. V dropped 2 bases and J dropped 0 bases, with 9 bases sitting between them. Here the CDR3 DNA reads TGTGCCAGCAGTTTAGCAGGCCGTAGCACAGATACGCAGTATTTT. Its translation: CASSLAGRSTDTQYF.

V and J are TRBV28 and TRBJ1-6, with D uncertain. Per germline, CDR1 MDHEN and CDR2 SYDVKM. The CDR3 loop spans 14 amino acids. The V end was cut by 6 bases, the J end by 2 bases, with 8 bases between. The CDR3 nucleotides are TGTGCCAGCAGGCACAGTACCTATAATTCACCCCTCCACTTT. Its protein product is CASRHSTYNSPLHF.

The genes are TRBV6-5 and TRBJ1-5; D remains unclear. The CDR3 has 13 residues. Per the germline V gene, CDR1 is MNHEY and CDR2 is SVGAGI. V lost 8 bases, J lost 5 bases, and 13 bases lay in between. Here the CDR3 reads CASARGWDQPQHF. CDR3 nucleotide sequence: TGTGCCAGCGCTCGAGGGTGGGATCAGCCCCAGCATTTT.